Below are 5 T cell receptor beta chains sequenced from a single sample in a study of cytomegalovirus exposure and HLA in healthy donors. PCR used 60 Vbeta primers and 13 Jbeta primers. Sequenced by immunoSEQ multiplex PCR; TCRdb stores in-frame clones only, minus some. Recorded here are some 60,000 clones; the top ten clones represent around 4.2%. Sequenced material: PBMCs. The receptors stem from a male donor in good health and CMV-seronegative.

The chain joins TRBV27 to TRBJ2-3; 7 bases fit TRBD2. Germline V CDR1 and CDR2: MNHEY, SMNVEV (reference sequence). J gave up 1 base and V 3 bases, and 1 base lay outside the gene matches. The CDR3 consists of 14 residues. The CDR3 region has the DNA TGTGCCAGCAGTTTTCGGGGGGGCACAGATACGCAGTATTTT. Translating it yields CASSFRGGTDTQYF.

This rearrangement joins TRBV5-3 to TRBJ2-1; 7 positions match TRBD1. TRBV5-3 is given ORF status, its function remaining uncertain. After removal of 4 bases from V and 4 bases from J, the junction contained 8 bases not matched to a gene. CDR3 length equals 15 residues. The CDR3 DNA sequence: TGTGCCAGAAGCACTGGACAGGTCTTTTACAATGAGCAGTTCTTC. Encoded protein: CARSTGQVFYNEQFF.

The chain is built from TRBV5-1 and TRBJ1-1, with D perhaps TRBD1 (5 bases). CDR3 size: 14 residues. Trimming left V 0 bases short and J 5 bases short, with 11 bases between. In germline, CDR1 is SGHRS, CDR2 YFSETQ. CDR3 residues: CASSLVGGRTEAFF. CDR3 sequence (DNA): TGCGCCAGCAGCTTGGTGGGGGGTAGGACTGAAGCTTTCTTT.

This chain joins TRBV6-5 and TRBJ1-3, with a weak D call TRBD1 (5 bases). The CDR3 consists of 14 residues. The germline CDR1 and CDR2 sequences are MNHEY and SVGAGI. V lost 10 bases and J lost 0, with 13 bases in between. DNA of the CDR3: TGTGCCACCGGCGGGGGGATCTCTGGAAACACCATATATTTT. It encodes CATGGGISGNTIYF.

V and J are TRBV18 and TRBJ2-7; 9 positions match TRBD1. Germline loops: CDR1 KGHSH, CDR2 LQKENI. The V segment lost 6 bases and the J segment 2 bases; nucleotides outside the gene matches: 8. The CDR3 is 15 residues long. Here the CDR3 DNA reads TGTGCCAGCTCTCACCCGGGACAGGGAACCTACGAGCAGTACTTC. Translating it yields CASSHPGQGTYEQYF. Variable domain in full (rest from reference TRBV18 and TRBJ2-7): NAGVMQNPRHLVRRRGQEARLRCSPMKGHSHVYWYRQLPEEGLKFMVYLQKENIIDESGMPKERFSAEFPKEGPSILRIQQVVRGDSAAYFCASSHPGQGTYEQYFGPGTRLTVT.